The 15 T cell receptor beta chains in this list originate from one sample, sequenced in a study of blood T cell repertoires in COVID-19. Repertoires were generated with immunoSEQ multiplex PCR, while TCRdb's copy carries only in-frame clones and drops some. The table lists 300,000 to 400,000 clones, roughly 85% of them singletons. The sequencing sample was made of peripheral blood. Every receptor here comes from a human donor in a cohort sampled during active COVID-19.

The chain couples TRBV5-4 to TRBJ2-3, with TRBD2 matching 11 bases. The CDR3 extends over 14 amino acids. The J segment lost 14 bases and the V segment lost 5 bases, leaving 13 bases of the junction unmatched. Germline lookup yields CDR1 SGHNT and CDR2 YYREEE (reference sequence). CDR3 sequence (DNA): TGTGCCAGCAGAGGAGGGCTAGCGGGGGGTCGGGTGTATTTT. Amino acids: CASRGGLAGGRVYF.

The chain joins TRBV21-1 to TRBJ2-1; the D call in the table, TRBD1, was not verified against the DNA. TRBV21-1 is an annotated pseudogene. The CDR3 contains 15 residues. The CDR3 DNA reads as TGTGCCAGCAGCTCCTTTTCAATTGGCATCACTGAGCAGTTCTTC. The encoded protein is CASSSFSIGITEQFF.

This rearrangement joins TRBV27 to TRBJ1-2; 7 bases are a match to TRBD1. The CDR3 is 15 residues long. V lost 2 bases and J lost 5; bases outside the gene matches: 8. The germline V gene has CDR1 MNHEY and CDR2 SMNVEV (reference sequence). This chain's CDR3 is CASSLNVGQIYGYTF. The CDR3 nucleotides read TGTGCCAGCAGTTTAAATGTGGGACAGATTTATGGCTACACCTTC.

The genes are TRBV7-3 and TRBJ2-7, with TRBD1 as a possible D gene (8 bases). Germline assignment: CDR1 SGHTA and CDR2 FQGTGA. The CDR3 is made up of 13 amino acids. The V end lost 5 bases, the J end lost 6 bases, and 14 bases lay between the germline ends. Here the CDR3 reads CASSPDREGEQYF. The CDR3 coding sequence is TGTGCCAGCAGCCCGGACAGGGAGGGCGAGCAGTACTTC.

The chain has TRBV5-6 and TRBJ2-2; D perhaps matches TRBD1 (6 bases). This CDR3 comprises 16 residues. Between the trimmed V and J ends, which lost 1 base and 3 bases, there was a span of 13 bases. Germline lookup yields CDR1 SGHDT and CDR2 YYEEEE. The CDR3 coding sequence is TGTGCCAGCAGCTTGCTGCCAGGGGCCTACACCGGGGAGCTGTTTTTT. It translates to CASSLLPGAYTGELFF. The full variable domain, in which reference TRBV5-6 and TRBJ2-2 provide the parts outside the CDR3, is DAGVTQSPTHLIKTRGQQVTLRCSPKSGHDTVSWYQQALGQGPQFIFQYYEEEERQRGNFPDRFSGHQFPNYSSELNVNALLLGDSALYLCASSLLPGAYTGELFFGEGSRLTVL.

This sequence joins TRBV2 and TRBJ2-1; D ambiguous. The CDR3 has 13 residues. Germline V gene lookup returns CDR1 SNHLY and CDR2 FYNNEI. V was clipped by 7 bases and J by 8 bases, with 15 bases between them. CDR3 in amino acids: CASKASLLYEQFF. The CDR3 DNA sequence: TGTGCCAGCAAGGCTAGTTTGCTTTATGAGCAGTTCTTC.

This rearrangement joins TRBV7-9 to TRBJ1-6; D call uncertain. The V end lost 4 bases, the J end lost 1 base, and 8 bases lay between the germline ends. Germline V gene data show CDR1 as SEHNR and CDR2 as FQNEAQ (reference sequence). The CDR3 extends over 15 amino acids. DNA for the CDR3: TGTGCCAGCAGCTCAGGTCGTTCCTATAATTCACCCCTCCACTTT. It is translated as CASSSGRSYNSPLHF.

This chain uses TRBV6-5 with TRBJ1-3; D is possibly TRBD1 (5 bases). There are 15 residues in the CDR3. The germline V and J ends were trimmed by 0 bases and 4 bases, with 10 bases remaining between them. Looked up from germline, CDR1 is MNHEY and CDR2 is SVGAGI. DNA for the CDR3: TGTGCCAGCAGTTACTCGCCAGGGTCCGGAAACACCATATATTTT. It translates to CASSYSPGSGNTIYF.

This chain connects TRBV19 to TRBJ1-5, with 7 bases identical to TRBD1. The V segment lost 5 bases and the J segment 4 bases; nucleotides outside the gene matches: 5. Germline lookup yields CDR1 LNHDA and CDR2 SQIVND (reference sequence). This CDR3 region has 14 residues. The CDR3 loop is CASSPRDRNQPQHF. CDR3 sequence (DNA): TGTGCCAGTAGTCCCCGGGACAGAAATCAGCCCCAGCATTTT.

The chain has TRBV18 and TRBJ2-7; 12 bases are a match to TRBD2. Germline V gene lookup returns CDR1 KGHSH and CDR2 LQKENI. V trimming: 3 bases; J trimming: 1 base; junction bases outside the gene matches: 10. This CDR3 spans 18 amino acids. CDR3 region: CASSPGRTSGVVSYEQYF. DNA for the CDR3: TGTGCCAGCTCACCGGGCAGGACTAGCGGGGTTGTTTCCTACGAGCAGTACTTC.

The gene calls are TRBV25-1 and TRBJ2-1, with D uncertain. Trimming removed 5 bases from V and 6 bases from J, with 17 bases in between. This CDR3 spans 15 amino acids. The germline gives CDR1 MGHDK, CDR2 SYGVNS. The CDR3 DNA is TGTGCCAGCAGTCCGAGAGGAGTTATGCCCAATGAGCAGTTCTTC. It yields the protein CASSPRGVMPNEQFF. The entire variable domain, with the rest obtained from reference TRBV25-1 and TRBJ2-1, is as follows: EADIYQTPRYLVIGTGKKITLECSQTMGHDKMYWYQQDPGMELHLIHYSYGVNSTEKGDLSSESTVSRIRTEHFPLTLESARPSHTSQYLCASSPRGVMPNEQFFGPGTRLTVL.

The genes are TRBV2 and TRBJ2-1; TRBD2 agrees at 14 bases. The trim removed 6 bases at V and 7 bases at J, leaving 5 bases unmatched. Germline loops: CDR1 SNHLY, CDR2 FYNNEI. The CDR3 extends over 15 amino acids. The CDR3 DNA reads TGTGCCAGCAGGGGACTAGCGGGGGCTCTTAATGAGCAGTTCTTC. Translation gives CASRGLAGALNEQFF.

The chain uses TRBV27 and TRBJ1-5, with TRBD1 identical over 9 bases. CDR3 size: 14 residues. Germline-derived CDR1 and CDR2 are MNHEY and SMNVEV (reference sequence). J was trimmed by 6 bases and V by 6 bases; bases with no gene match: 6. As DNA, the CDR3 is TGTGCCAGCAGCCGGGCGGGACAGGGTCAGCCCCAGCATTTT. The encoded protein is CASSRAGQGQPQHF.

This clone was seen a few times. The genes are TRBV15 and TRBJ2-1, with 9 nucleotides matching TRBD2. The CDR3 runs to 13 residues. With 7 bases clipped from V and 7 bases from J, the junction kept 5 bases outside the gene matches. Looked up from germline, CDR1 is LNHNV and CDR2 is YYDKDF (reference sequence). In DNA form, the CDR3 reads TGTGCCACCAAGCGGGGGGTTAATAATGAGCAGTTCTTC. This codes for CATKRGVNNEQFF.

Regarding this clone: In the same sample, other DNA sequences code for this CDR3. J is TRBJ2-7 and V is TRBV29-1; tentatively, D is TRBD2 (5 bases). CDR1 SQVTM and CDR2 ANQGSEA come from the germline V gene. The CDR3 is 11 residues long. V was cut by 5 bases and J by 1 base, with 6 bases left in between. The CDR3 coding sequence is TGCAGCGTTAGCGGTTCCTACGAGCAGTACTTC. Translation: CSVSGSYEQYF.